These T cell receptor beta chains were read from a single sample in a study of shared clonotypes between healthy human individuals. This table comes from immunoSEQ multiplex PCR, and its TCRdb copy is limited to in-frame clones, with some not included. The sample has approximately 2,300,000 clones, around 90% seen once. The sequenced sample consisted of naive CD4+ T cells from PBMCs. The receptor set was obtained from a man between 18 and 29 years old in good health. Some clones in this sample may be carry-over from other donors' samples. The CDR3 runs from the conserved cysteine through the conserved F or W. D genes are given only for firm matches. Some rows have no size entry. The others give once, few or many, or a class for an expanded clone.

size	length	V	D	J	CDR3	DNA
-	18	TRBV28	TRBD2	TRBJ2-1	CASSPGLAGGPAYNEQFF	TGTGCCAGCAGTCCGGGACTAGCGGGAGGCCCTGCCTACAATGAGCAGTTCTTC
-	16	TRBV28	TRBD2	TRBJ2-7	CASAVLSGGPIGEQYF	TGTGCCAGCGCCGTACTTTCGGGAGGGCCTATAGGCGAGCAGTACTTC
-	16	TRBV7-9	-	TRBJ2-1	CASSPVRRGSGDEQFF	TGTGCCAGCAGCCCCGTACGAAGGGGCTCAGGGGATGAGCAGTTCTTC
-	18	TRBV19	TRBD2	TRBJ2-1	CASSSGLAGAFVDNEQFF	TGTGCCAGTAGCAGCGGACTAGCGGGAGCTTTCGTCGACAATGAGCAGTTCTTC
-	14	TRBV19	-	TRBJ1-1	CASSPAGANTEAFF	TGTGCCAGTAGTCCCGCAGGAGCGAACACTGAAGCTTTCTTT
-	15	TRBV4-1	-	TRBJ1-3	CASSQSSISGNTIYF	TGCGCCAGCAGCCAAAGCTCTATCTCTGGAAACACCATATATTTT
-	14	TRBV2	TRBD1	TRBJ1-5	CASSEATGGQPQHF	TGTGCCAGCAGTGAAGCGACAGGGGGACAGCCCCAGCATTTT
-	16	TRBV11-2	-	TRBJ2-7	CASSPRGPASSYEQYF	TGTGCCAGCAGCCCGAGAGGACCTGCGAGCTCCTACGAGCAGTACTTC
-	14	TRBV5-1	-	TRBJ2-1	CASSLPGAYNEQFF	TGCGCCAGCAGCTTGCCAGGGGCCTACAATGAGCAGTTCTTC
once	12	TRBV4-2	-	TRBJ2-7	CASSRPAYEQYF	TGTGCCAGCAGCCGGCCTGCCTACGAGCAGTACTTC
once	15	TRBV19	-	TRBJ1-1	CASTPWGGGSTEAFF	TGTGCCAGTACCCCCTGGGGTGGGGGTTCCACTGAAGCTTTCTTT
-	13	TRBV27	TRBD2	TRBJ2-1	CASSLRTSNEQFF	TGTGCCAGCAGTCTAAGGACTAGCAATGAGCAGTTCTTC
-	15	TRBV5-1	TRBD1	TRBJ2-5	CASSTGTGSKETQYF	TGCGCCAGCAGCACTGGGACAGGGAGTAAGGAGACCCAGTACTTC
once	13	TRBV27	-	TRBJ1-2	CASSMTGLGGYTF	TGTGCCAGCAGTATGACAGGCCTAGGGGGCTACACCTTC
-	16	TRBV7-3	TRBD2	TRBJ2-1	CASSPRGTSEGNEQFF	TGTGCCAGCAGCCCCCGCGGGACTAGCGAGGGCAATGAGCAGTTCTTC
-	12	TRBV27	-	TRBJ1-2	CASTGTVGGYTF	TGTGCCAGCACCGGGACGGTCGGGGGCTACACCTTC
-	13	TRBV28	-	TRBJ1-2	CASSTQGAYGYTF	TGTGCCAGCAGTACCCAGGGAGCCTATGGCTACACCTTC
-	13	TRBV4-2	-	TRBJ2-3	CASSVWKGDTQYF	TGTGCCAGCAGCGTTTGGAAGGGGGATACGCAGTATTTT
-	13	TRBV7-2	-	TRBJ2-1	CASSDQGNREQFF	TGTGCCAGCAGCGACCAAGGAAATCGGGAGCAGTTCTTC
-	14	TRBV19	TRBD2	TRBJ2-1	CASRVVGGPSEQFF	TGTGCCAGTAGGGTAGTGGGAGGGCCGAGTGAGCAGTTCTTC
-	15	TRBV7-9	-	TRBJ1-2	CASSSDTTGYYGYTF	TGTGCCAGCAGCTCGGACACGACGGGGTACTATGGCTACACCTTC
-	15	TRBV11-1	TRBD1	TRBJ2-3	CASSPAGTGTDTQYF	TGTGCCAGCAGCCCGGCCGGGACAGGGACAGATACGCAGTATTTT
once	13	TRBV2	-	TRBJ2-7	CASSWAQPYEQYF	TGTGCCAGCAGTTGGGCACAGCCCTACGAGCAGTACTTC
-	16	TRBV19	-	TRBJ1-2	CASSIRQVAANYGYTF	TGTGCCAGTAGTATACGGCAGGTGGCGGCTAACTATGGCTACACCTTC
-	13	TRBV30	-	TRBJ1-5	CAWSEIRNQPQHF	TGTGCCTGGAGTGAGATACGCAATCAGCCCCAGCATTTT
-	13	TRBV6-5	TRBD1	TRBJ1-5	CASTRLSGGPQHF	TGTGCCAGCACCCGCCTATCAGGGGGGCCCCAGCATTTT
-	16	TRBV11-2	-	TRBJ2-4	CASSSVTDLAKNIQYF	TGTGCCAGCAGCTCAGTGACAGACCTAGCCAAAAACATTCAGTACTTC
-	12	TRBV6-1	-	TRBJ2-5	CASRVSQETQYF	TGTGCCAGCCGGGTGAGCCAAGAGACCCAGTACTTC
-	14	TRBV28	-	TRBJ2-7	CASSLLSGSYEQYF	TGTGCCAGCAGTCTCCTCAGCGGGTCCTACGAGCAGTACTTC
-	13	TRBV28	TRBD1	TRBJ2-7	CASSLRQGGEQYF	TGTGCCAGCAGTTTAAGACAGGGCGGCGAGCAGTACTTC
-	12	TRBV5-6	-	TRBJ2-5	CASSTSEETQYF	TGTGCCAGCAGCACCAGCGAAGAGACCCAGTACTTC
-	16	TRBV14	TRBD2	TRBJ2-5	CASSQGRASGKETQYF	TGTGCCAGCAGCCAAGGGCGGGCTAGCGGGAAAGAGACCCAGTACTTC
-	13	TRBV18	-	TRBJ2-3	CASSRESTDTQYF	TGTGCCAGCTCCCGAGAATCCACAGATACGCAGTATTTT
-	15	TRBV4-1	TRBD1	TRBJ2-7	CASSRGTGISYEQYF	TGCGCCAGCAGCCGAGGGACAGGGATCTCCTACGAGCAGTACTTC
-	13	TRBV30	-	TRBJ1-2	CAWSSARAYGYTF	TGTGCCTGGAGTTCCGCGAGGGCTTATGGCTACACCTTC
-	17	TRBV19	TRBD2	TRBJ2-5	CASTYGGASGSVETQYF	TGTGCCAGTACCTACGGAGGGGCTAGCGGGTCGGTAGAGACCCAGTACTTC
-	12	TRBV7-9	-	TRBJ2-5	CASSPVTETQYF	TGTGCCAGCAGCCCGGTAACAGAGACCCAGTACTTC
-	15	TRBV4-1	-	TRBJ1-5	CASSQGEGFYQPQHF	TGCGCCAGCAGCCAAGGGGAGGGTTTTTATCAGCCCCAGCATTTT
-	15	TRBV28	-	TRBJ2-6	CASSLSGPGANVLTF	TGTGCCAGCAGTTTATCCGGGCCCGGGGCCAACGTCCTGACTTTC
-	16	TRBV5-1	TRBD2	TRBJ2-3	CASSLGLAGGTDTQYF	TGCGCCAGCAGCTTGGGACTAGCGGGAGGCACAGATACGCAGTATTTT
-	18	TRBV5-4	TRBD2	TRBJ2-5	CASSSPNKAGGGEETQYF	TGTGCCAGCAGCTCCCCCAATAAGGCGGGAGGGGGGGAAGAGACCCAGTACTTC